This T cell receptor beta chain was profiled in a study of beta chain features in type 1 diabetes. Overall study context: Sorted cells, some 110 million in number, were examined across all samples.

Whole-study findings and limits: The study found moderately but significantly shorter TCRB CDR3s in all four CD4+ subsets of Type 1 diabetes patients. Naive, central memory and Treg TCRB repertoires seemed to resemble each other more closely in patients than they did in healthy donors.

V was clipped by 3 bases and J by 3 bases, with 9 bases between them. Germline CDR1 LNHDA, CDR2 SQIVND (reference sequence). The CDR3 has 14 amino acids. Reverse transcription of all isolated RNA meant that expressed TCRB transcripts were sequenced. There were about 3.57 million reads on average in the naive, central memory and regulatory T cell samples. Generated by immunoSEQ multiplex PCR, the TCRdb table keeps only in-frame clones and is missing some. The table lists 640,000 or so clones, roughly an eighth of them singletons. A note on this clone: Its target is unknown.

This receptor was obtained from a man aged 18 to 35 with type 1 diabetes. Sequenced material: naive CD4+ T cells from blood. The chain recombines TRBV19 with TRBJ1-5; D unresolved. CDR3 amino acids: CASSIQNVNQPQHF. Here the CDR3 DNA reads TGTGCCAGTAGTATCCAGAACGTCAATCAGCCCCAGCATTTT.